Below are 25 T cell receptor beta chains sequenced from a single sample in a study of neoadjuvant anti-PD-1 for oral cavity cancer. Produced via immunoSEQ multiplex PCR; TCRdb's table is partial and in-frame only. The table records about 8,300 clones, around half of them present only once. Specimen: tumor tissue, collected before nivolumab (anti-PD-1) treatment. The receptor set was obtained from a person aged 40-85 years with oral cavity squamous cell carcinoma.

This chain connects TRBV27 to TRBJ1-2, with D perhaps TRBD1 (5 bases). Trimming took 4 bases from V and 0 from J, leaving 12 bases between them. The germline CDR1 and CDR2 sequences are MNHEY and SMNVEV (reference sequence). This CDR3 has 15 residues. The CDR3: CASSYASGANYGYTF. In DNA form, the CDR3 reads TGTGCCAGCAGTTACGCCTCGGGGGCTAACTATGGCTACACCTTC.

This chain uses TRBV4-1 with TRBJ2-1; 11 nucleotides agree with TRBD2. This CDR3 is built from 15 residues. J lost 6 bases, V lost 5 bases, and 6 bases had no gene match. Germline V gene sequence: CDR1 MGHRA, CDR2 YSYEKL. The CDR3 DNA follows: TGCGCCAGCAGCTCTTTAGCGGGAGGGATCAATGAGCAGTTCTTC. Translating gives CASSSLAGGINEQFF.

In its sample, this clone was seen a few times. The chain links TRBV7-8 to TRBJ2-5; 13 bases are shared with TRBD2. V lost 8 bases and J lost 5; bases outside the gene matches: 8. The CDR3 is 15 residues long. Germline-derived CDR1 and CDR2 are SGHVS and FQNEAQ. CDR3 coding DNA: TGTGCCAGCGGCCCCGGACTAGCGGGAGCTGAGACCCAGTACTTC. Translation gives CASGPGLAGAETQYF.

The chain links TRBV30 to TRBJ1-1; 9 bases are a match to TRBD1. The CDR3 runs to 16 residues. Unmatched junction bases numbered 6, after V lost 0 bases and J lost 1 base. CDR1 and CDR2 from the germline V gene are GTSNPN and SVGIG (reference sequence). The CDR3 here is CAWSVVGTGTNTEAFF. CDR3 sequence (DNA): TGTGCCTGGAGTGTGGTCGGGACAGGGACGAACACTGAAGCTTTCTTT.

The chain links TRBV7-3 to TRBJ2-1; 8 positions agree with TRBD1. CDR1 SGHTA and CDR2 FQGTGA come from the germline V gene. J lost 9 bases, V lost 5 bases, and 6 bases had no gene match. This CDR3 is 13 amino acids long. CDR3 sequence reads: CASSQGAQGEQFF. The CDR3 DNA reads as TGTGCCAGCAGCCAGGGGGCCCAAGGTGAGCAGTTCTTC.

This clone was seen only a few times. The genes are TRBV10-3 and TRBJ1-1, with 7 bases identical to TRBD1. The germline gives CDR1 ENHRY, CDR2 SYGVKD. The CDR3 is 15 residues long. Germline trimming cut 4 bases from V and 3 bases from J; bases unmatched to any gene: 8. The CDR3 nucleotides read TGTGCCATCAGTGTTGAAGGACAGGACGACACTGAAGCTTTCTTT. It translates to CAISVEGQDDTEAFF.

The chain has TRBV9 and TRBJ2-3, with D possibly TRBD2 on 7 matching bases. Germline-derived CDR1 and CDR2 are SGDLS and YYNGEE. Trimming removed 5 bases from V and 7 bases from J, with 20 bases in between. The CDR3 is made up of 15 amino acids. The CDR3 nucleotides are TGTGCCAGCAGTGCCAAGGGGGAGGGCCGGAATACGCAGTATTTT. Its translation: CASSAKGEGRNTQYF.

The chain couples TRBV7-9 to TRBJ1-2, with TRBD1 as a possible D gene (5 bases). The CDR3 is 14 amino acids. Germline V lookup: CDR1 SEHNR, CDR2 FQNEAQ (reference sequence). Deletions cut 5 bases from V and 0 bases from J, with 10 bases between. This CDR3 reads CASSAGPSNYGYTF. CDR3 DNA: TGTGCCAGCAGCGCGGGACCCTCTAACTATGGCTACACCTTC.

This chain uses TRBV5-1 with TRBJ2-7, with 10 nucleotides matching TRBD2. The CDR3 extends over 17 amino acids. J lost 3 bases, V lost 1 base, and 10 bases had no gene match. CDR1 SGHRS and CDR2 YFSETQ come from the germline V gene. The DNA of the CDR3 is TGCGCCAGCAGCTTGACTAGCGGGGACCCTCGGGGCTACGAGCAGTACTTC. Amino acids: CASSLTSGDPRGYEQYF.

This chain connects TRBV28 to TRBJ2-7, with a tentative D call TRBD2 (5 bases). The germline V and J ends were trimmed by 2 bases and 6 bases, with 11 bases remaining between them. This CDR3 contains 13 residues. Germline V CDR1 and CDR2: MDHEN, SYDVKM. The CDR3 bases are TGTGCCAGCAGTTTAGCGGGCCTCGGCGAGCAGTACTTC. Translated: CASSLAGLGEQYF.

The chain employs TRBV2 and TRBJ1-1, with D possibly matching TRBD1 (6 bases). Trimming left V 10 bases short and J 3 bases short, with 18 bases between. This CDR3 region has 14 residues. Germline CDR1 is SNHLY and CDR2 is FYNNEI. CDR3 sequence (DNA): TGTGCCACCGACGGAAGGACAGAGCACACTGAAGCTTTCTTT. Its protein product is CATDGRTEHTEAFF.

The rearrangement joins TRBV7-8 to TRBJ2-1; D is uncertain. The CDR3 has 11 residues. The germline V and J ends were trimmed by 3 bases and 9 bases, with 6 bases remaining between them. Germline assignment: CDR1 SGHVS and CDR2 FQNEAQ. CDR3 DNA sequence: TGTGCCAGCAGCTTTCGGAGTGAGCAGTTCTTC. This gives the protein CASSFRSEQFF. The variable domain in full, completed from reference TRBV7-8 and TRBJ2-1, reads GAGVSQSPRYKVAKRGQDVALRCDPISGHVSLFWYQQALGQGPEFLTYFQNEAQLDKSGLPSDRFFAERPEGSVSTLKIQRTQQEDSAVYLCASSFRSEQFFGPGTRLTVL.

The gene calls are TRBV30 and TRBJ2-3; no definite D call. With 7 bases removed from V and 2 bases from J, the gap between germline ends came to 10 bases. Germline CDR1 GTSNPN, CDR2 SVGIG (reference sequence). The length of the CDR3 is 12 residues. CDR3: CAYNVNTDTQYF. As DNA, the CDR3 is TGTGCCTATAACGTAAACACAGATACGCAGTATTTT.

This clone was picked up a small number of times. V usage is TRBV2 and J usage is TRBJ1-1, with TRBD1 identical over 7 bases. V shed 4 bases and J 12 bases; nucleotides not matched to a gene: 8. The CDR3 is 12 amino acids. CDR1 SNHLY and CDR2 FYNNEI come from the germline V gene. The CDR3: CASSGRGRGSFF. CDR3 bases: TGTGCCAGCAGTGGAAGGGGGCGCGGGTCTTTCTTT.

This clone qualifies as large (0.1 to 1%). The genes are TRBV5-1 and TRBJ2-7; 10 bases line up with TRBD1. The germline gives CDR1 SGHRS, CDR2 YFSETQ. This CDR3 has 15 amino acids. J lost 4 bases, V lost 0 bases, and 4 bases had no gene match. The CDR3 coding sequence is TGCGCCAGCAGCTTGGGACAGGGGGCAGGGTACGAGCAGTACTTC. This sequence encodes CASSLGQGAGYEQYF.

The V gene is TRBV19, the J gene TRBJ2-7; D is unresolved. The CDR3 runs to 13 residues. Trimming shortened V by 7 bases and J by 6 bases, and 16 bases separated the two germline ends. Germline CDR1 LNHDA, CDR2 SQIVND (reference sequence). The CDR3 sequence is CASMSPNGLEQYF. CDR3 sequence (DNA): TGTGCCAGTATGTCACCGAACGGTCTCGAGCAGTACTTC. The full variable domain, with the rest looked up from reference TRBV19 and TRBJ2-7, is DGGITQSPKYLFRKEGQNVTLSCEQNLNHDAMYWYRQDPGQGLRLIYYSQIVNDFQKGDIAEGYSVSREKKESFPLTVTSAQKNPTAFYLCASMSPNGLEQYFGPGTRLTVT.

The V and J genes are TRBV9 and TRBJ2-5; 7 nucleotides match TRBD2. The CDR3 loop spans 15 amino acids. The V segment lost 0 bases and the J segment 1 base; nucleotides outside the gene matches: 3. Germline CDR1 is SGDLS and CDR2 is YYNGEE. CDR3 coding DNA: TGTGCCAGCAGCGTAGTCCCTAGCGGCCAAGAGACCCAGTACTTC. It encodes CASSVVPSGQETQYF. The whole variable domain, remainder taken from reference TRBV9 and TRBJ2-5, is DSGVTQTPKHLITATGQRVTLRCSPRSGDLSVYWYQQSLDQGLQFLIQYYNGEERAKGNILERFSAQQFPDLHSELNLSSLELGDSALYFCASSVVPSGQETQYFGPGTRLLVL.

J is TRBJ2-1 and V is TRBV5-1, with D perhaps assigned TRBD1 or TRBD2 (5 bases each). CDR1 and CDR2 (germline): SGHRS, YFSETQ. This CDR3 is 16 amino acids long. V was pared by 0 bases and J by 4 bases, with 14 bases between. The CDR3 spells CASSLDETGGYNEQFF. CDR3 coding DNA: TGCGCCAGCAGCTTGGATGAAACAGGAGGTTACAATGAGCAGTTCTTC.

This chain connects TRBV2 to TRBJ2-7; the D gene could be TRBD1 or TRBD2 (5 bases each). The CDR3 contains 14 residues. Germline V gives CDR1 SNHLY, CDR2 FYNNEI. Between the trimmed V and J ends, which lost 7 bases and 1 base, there was a span of 14 bases. As DNA, the CDR3 is TGTGCCAGCACCCTGGGGACGATTTCCTACGAGCAGTACTTC. The encoded protein is CASTLGTISYEQYF.

V gene TRBV25-1 combines with J gene TRBJ2-3, with TRBD2 identical over 9 bases. This CDR3 comprises 17 residues. Germline values: CDR1 MGHDK, CDR2 SYGVNS. The V gene end was trimmed by 6 bases and the J gene end by 1 base; junction bases not matched to a gene: 11. The DNA for the CDR3 is TGTGCCAGCAGATCAAGACTAGCGGCCGCGGGCACAGATACGCAGTATTTT. Translated: CASRSRLAAAGTDTQYF. Variable domain in full (rest from reference TRBV25-1 and TRBJ2-3): EADIYQTPRYLVIGTGKKITLECSQTMGHDKMYWYQQDPGMELHLIHYSYGVNSTEKGDLSSESTVSRIRTEHFPLTLESARPSHTSQYLCASRSRLAAAGTDTQYFGPGTRLTVL.

V is TRBV2 and J is TRBJ2-1; D possibly corresponds to TRBD1 (5 bases). CDR3 length: 16 residues. Per germline, CDR1 SNHLY and CDR2 FYNNEI. V was cut by 3 bases and J by 3 bases, with 15 bases left in between. The CDR3 coding sequence is TGTGCCAGCAGTGATAGCCGACAGAAAATCTACAATGAGCAGTTCTTC. Translation gives CASSDSRQKIYNEQFF.

The chain carries TRBV27 and TRBJ2-7; D may be TRBD2 (6 bases). From germline, CDR1 is MNHEY and CDR2 SMNVEV (reference sequence). CDR3 size: 14 residues. With 2 bases removed from V and 2 bases from J, the gap between germline ends came to 10 bases. The CDR3, as DNA: TGTGCCAGCAGTTTAGGGCAGCGGGCCTACGAGCAGTACTTC. This translates into CASSLGQRAYEQYF.

V gene TRBV19 combines with J gene TRBJ1-5; no definite D call. Trimming shortened V by 3 bases and J by 0 bases, and 15 bases separated the two germline ends. The germline CDR1 and CDR2 sequences are LNHDA and SQIVND (reference sequence). There are 17 residues in the CDR3. Here the CDR3 DNA reads TGTGCCAGTAGTATCCAGGTCGCCACCCTTAGCAATCAGCCCCAGCATTTT. Its translation is CASSIQVATLSNQPQHF.

The chain links TRBV7-8 to TRBJ1-1; D possibly corresponds to TRBD1 (5 bases). Germline V CDR1 and CDR2: SGHVS, FQNEAQ. The CDR3 runs 15 residues. Trimming pared 6 bases from V and 3 bases from J, leaving 17 bases between. CDR3 in amino acids: CASRKDTTIYTEAFF. The CDR3 DNA sequence: TGTGCCAGCAGGAAGGACACCACTATCTACACTGAAGCTTTCTTT.

In its sample, this clone was seen once. This chain uses TRBV6-5 with TRBJ2-7, with 10 bases identical to TRBD2. With 4 bases clipped from V and 3 bases from J, the junction kept 6 bases outside the gene matches. The CDR3 spans 15 residues. Germline V gene data show CDR1 as MNHEY and CDR2 as SVGAGI. CDR3 DNA: TGTGCCAGCAGTTCCCTTCGGACTAGCGGCTACGAGCAGTACTTC. Its protein product is CASSSLRTSGYEQYF.